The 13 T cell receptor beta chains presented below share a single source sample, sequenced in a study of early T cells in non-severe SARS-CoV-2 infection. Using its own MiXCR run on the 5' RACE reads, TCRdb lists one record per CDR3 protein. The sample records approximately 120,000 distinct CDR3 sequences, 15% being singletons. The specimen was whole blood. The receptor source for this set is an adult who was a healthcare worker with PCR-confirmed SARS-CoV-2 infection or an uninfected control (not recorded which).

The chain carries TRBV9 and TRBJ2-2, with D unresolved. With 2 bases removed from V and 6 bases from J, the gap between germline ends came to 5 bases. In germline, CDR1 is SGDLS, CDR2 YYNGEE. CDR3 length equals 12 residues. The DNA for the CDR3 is TGTGCCAGCAGCGTTAACTCCGGGGAGCTGTTTTTT. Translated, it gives CASSVNSGELFF.

The CDR3 loop is CAWSVSDKSTDTQYF. CDR3 nucleotides: TGTGCCTGGAGTGTATCGGACAAGAGCACAGATACGCAGTATTTT. J is TRBJ2-3 and V is TRBV30; D possibly corresponds to TRBD1 (5 bases). The germline CDR1 and CDR2 sequences are GTSNPN and SVGIG (reference sequence). Trimming took 0 bases from V and 0 from J, leaving 10 bases between them. The CDR3 has 15 amino acids.

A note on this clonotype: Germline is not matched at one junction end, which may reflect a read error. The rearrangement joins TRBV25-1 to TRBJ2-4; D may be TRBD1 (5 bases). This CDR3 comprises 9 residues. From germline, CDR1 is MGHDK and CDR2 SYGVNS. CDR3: CASSEFRGF. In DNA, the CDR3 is TGTGCCAGCAGTGAATTTAGGGGCTTC.

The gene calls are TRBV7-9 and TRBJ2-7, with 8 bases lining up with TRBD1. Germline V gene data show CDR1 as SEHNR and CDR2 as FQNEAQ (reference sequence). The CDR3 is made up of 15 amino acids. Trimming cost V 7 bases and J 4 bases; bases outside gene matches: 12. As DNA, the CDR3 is TGTGCCAGCATCACCGACAGGGGTCGGAGGTACGAGCAGTACTTC. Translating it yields CASITDRGRRYEQYF.

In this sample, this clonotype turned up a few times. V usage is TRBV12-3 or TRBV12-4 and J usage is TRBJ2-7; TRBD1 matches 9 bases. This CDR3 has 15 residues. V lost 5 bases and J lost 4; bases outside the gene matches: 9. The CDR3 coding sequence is TGTGCCAGCAGTGGGACAGGGACAGGGCGTTACGAGCAGTACTTC. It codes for CASSGTGTGRYEQYF.

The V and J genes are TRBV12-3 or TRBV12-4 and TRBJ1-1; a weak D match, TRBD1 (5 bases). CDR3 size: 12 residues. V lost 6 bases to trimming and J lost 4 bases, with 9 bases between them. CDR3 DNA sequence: TGTGCCAGCAGACGGGGACCCACTGAAGCTTTCTTT. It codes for CASRRGPTEAFF.

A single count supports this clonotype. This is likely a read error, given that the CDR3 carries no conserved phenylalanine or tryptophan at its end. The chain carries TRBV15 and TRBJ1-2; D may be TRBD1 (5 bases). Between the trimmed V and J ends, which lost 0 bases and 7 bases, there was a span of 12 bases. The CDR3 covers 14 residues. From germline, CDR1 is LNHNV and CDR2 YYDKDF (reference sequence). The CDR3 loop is CATSRDQGLGGYTL. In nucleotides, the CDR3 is TGTGCCACCAGCAGAGACCAGGGACTGGGTGGCTACACCTTA.

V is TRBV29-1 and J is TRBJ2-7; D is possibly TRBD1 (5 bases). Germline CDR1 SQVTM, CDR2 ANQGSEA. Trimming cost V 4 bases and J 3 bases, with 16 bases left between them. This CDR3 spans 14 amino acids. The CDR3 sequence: CSVVPRGQGYEQYF. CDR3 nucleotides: TGCAGCGTTGTACCCCGTGGCCAGGGCTACGAGCAGTACTTC.

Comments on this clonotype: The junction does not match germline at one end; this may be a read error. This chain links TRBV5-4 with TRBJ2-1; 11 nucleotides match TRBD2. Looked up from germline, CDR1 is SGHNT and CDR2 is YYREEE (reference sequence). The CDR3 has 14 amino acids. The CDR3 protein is CASSLPGLAVNKLF. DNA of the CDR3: TGTGCCAGCAGTCTTCCGGGACTAGCGGTAAATAAGCTCTTC.

The CDR3 here is CASSPDRANTEAFF. CDR3 nucleotides: TGTGCCAGCAGTCCGGACAGGGCAAACACTGAAGCTTTCTTT. The chain has TRBV12-3 or TRBV12-4 and TRBJ1-1, with 8 bases identical to TRBD1. The CDR3 totals 14 residues. J gave up 2 bases and V 5 bases, and 4 bases lay outside the gene matches.

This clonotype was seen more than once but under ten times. The CDR3 nucleotides are TGTGCCAGCTCACCTCTTGGGAAGAGGAGGGGTTTCTACGAGCAGTACTTC. This translates into CASSPLGKRRGFYEQYF. J is TRBJ2-7 and V is TRBV18; D possibly corresponds to TRBD2 (6 bases). Germline values: CDR1 KGHSH, CDR2 LQKENI. The germline V and J ends were trimmed by 3 bases and 3 bases, with 21 bases remaining between them. This CDR3 is built from 17 residues.

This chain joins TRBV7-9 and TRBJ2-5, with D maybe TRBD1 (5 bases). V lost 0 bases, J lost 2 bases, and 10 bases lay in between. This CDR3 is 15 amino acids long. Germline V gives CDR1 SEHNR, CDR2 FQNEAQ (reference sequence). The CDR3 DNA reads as TGTGCCAGCAGCTTAGCGGTCGACAGTCAAGAGACCCAGTACTTC. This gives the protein CASSLAVDSQETQYF.

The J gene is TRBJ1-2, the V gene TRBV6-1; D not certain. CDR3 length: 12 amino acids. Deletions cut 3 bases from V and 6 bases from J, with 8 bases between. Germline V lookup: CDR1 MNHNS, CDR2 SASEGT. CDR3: CASSEAINGYTF. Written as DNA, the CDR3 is TGTGCCAGCAGTGAGGCCATTAATGGCTACACCTTC.